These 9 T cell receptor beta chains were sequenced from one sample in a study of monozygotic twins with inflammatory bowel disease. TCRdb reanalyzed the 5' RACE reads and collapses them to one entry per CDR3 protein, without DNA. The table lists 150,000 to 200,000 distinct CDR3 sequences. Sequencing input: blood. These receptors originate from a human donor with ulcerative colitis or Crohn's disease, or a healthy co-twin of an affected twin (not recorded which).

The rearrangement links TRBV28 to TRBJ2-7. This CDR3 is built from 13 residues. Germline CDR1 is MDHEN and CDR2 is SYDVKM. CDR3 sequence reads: CAGSQGGSYEQYF.

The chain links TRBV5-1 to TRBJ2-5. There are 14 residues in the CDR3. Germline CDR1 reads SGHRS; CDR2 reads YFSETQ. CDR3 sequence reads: CASSLPRFEETQYF.

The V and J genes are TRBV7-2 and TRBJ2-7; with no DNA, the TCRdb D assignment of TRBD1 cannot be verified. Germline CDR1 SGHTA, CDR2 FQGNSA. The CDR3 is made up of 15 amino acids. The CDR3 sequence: CASSLVQGAPYEQYF.

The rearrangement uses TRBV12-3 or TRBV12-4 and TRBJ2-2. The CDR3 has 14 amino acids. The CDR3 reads CASSLSGSTGELFF.

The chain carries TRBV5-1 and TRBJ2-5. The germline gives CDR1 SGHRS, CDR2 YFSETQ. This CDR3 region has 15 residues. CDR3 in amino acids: CASSLSSPNVQTQYF.

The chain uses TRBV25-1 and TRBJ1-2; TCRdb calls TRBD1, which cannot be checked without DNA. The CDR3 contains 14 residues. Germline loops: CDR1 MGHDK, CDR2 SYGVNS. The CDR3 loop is CASSEGTDLGGYTF.

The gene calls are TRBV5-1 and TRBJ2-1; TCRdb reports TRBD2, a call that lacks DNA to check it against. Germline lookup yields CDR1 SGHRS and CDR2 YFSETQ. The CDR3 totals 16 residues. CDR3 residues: CASSLEIAEGGNEQFF.

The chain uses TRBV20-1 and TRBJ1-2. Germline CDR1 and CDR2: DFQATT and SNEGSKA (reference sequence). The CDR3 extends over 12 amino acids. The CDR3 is CSAREPAIGYTF.

The CDR3 here is CASVHTSELAGGETQYF. V usage is TRBV3-1 and J usage is TRBJ2-5; the TRBD2 assignment by TCRdb is unverifiable without DNA. CDR1 is LGHDT and CDR2 is YNNKEL in the germline V gene (reference sequence). The CDR3 covers 17 residues.